These 5 T cell receptor beta chains came from one sample sequenced in a study of T-cell reconstitution after alpha-beta-depleted transplantation in children. This sample's TCRbeta library carried unique molecular identifier barcodes. Each CDR3 protein is one row after TCRdb ran MiXCR on the PCR reads. The table has roughly 150,000 distinct CDR3 sequences, over 8.5% seen once. The sample was PBMCs, taken before TCRalphabeta/CD19-depleted stem cell transplant. Source of these receptors: a boy aged 2 to 10 with acute myeloid leukemia, due to receive a stem cell transplant.

This clonotype was seen only a few times. The CDR3 spells CASSPTAGQNTDTQYF. CDR3 coding DNA: TGTGCCAGCTCACCAACGGCGGGACAAAACACAGATACGCAGTATTTT. The chain links TRBV18 to TRBJ2-3; D is perhaps TRBD1 or TRBD2 (6 bases each). The V and J ends lost 2 bases and 2 bases respectively, with 14 bases between them. Germline V gene data show CDR1 as KGHSH and CDR2 as LQKENI. This CDR3 has 16 residues.

Concerning this clonotype itself: A read error is possible here, since a much larger clone lies one base away. The conserved phenylalanine or tryptophan is not found at the CDR3 terminus, so this likely reflects a read error. V gene TRBV20-1 combines with J gene TRBJ1-4; the match to TRBD1 covers 9 bases. V lost 4 bases, J lost 8 bases, and 8 bases stayed unmatched. There are 14 residues in the CDR3. CDR1 DFQATT and CDR2 SNEGSKA come from the germline V gene (reference sequence). CDR3 loop: CSAKTGTGREKLFI. DNA for the CDR3: TGCAGTGCTAAGACCGGGACAGGGCGAGAAAAACTGTTTATT.

This clonotype appeared many times. This chain joins TRBV6-1 and TRBJ1-1; no clear D gene. The CDR3 runs 14 residues. The germline V gene encodes CDR1 MNHNS and CDR2 SASEGT. V was shortened by 1 base and J by 4 bases, with 10 bases between the two germline ends. CDR3 nucleotides: TGTGCCAGCAGTGAAGAGGAGGGTAGCACTGAAGCTTTCTTT. The encoded protein is CASSEEEGSTEAFF.

There are many counts of this clonotype. The rearrangement uses TRBV10-3 and TRBJ1-1; D is perhaps TRBD1 (5 bases). Trimming shortened V by 2 bases and J by 4 bases, and 8 bases separated the two germline ends. This CDR3 region has 13 residues. CDR1 and CDR2 from the germline V gene are ENHRY and SYGVKD. The CDR3 spells CAISEPGPTEAFF. CDR3 coding DNA: TGTGCCATCAGTGAGCCGGGGCCCACTGAAGCTTTCTTT.

This clonotype occurred a few times. J is TRBJ2-1 and V is TRBV6-1; D is unclear. Per germline, CDR1 MNHNS and CDR2 SASEGT. The germline V and J ends were trimmed by 2 bases and 2 bases, with 13 bases remaining between them. The CDR3 runs to 16 residues. CDR3 residues: CASSEFGLEAYNEQFF. As DNA, the CDR3 is TGTGCCAGCAGTGAATTTGGTCTAGAAGCCTACAATGAGCAGTTCTTC.